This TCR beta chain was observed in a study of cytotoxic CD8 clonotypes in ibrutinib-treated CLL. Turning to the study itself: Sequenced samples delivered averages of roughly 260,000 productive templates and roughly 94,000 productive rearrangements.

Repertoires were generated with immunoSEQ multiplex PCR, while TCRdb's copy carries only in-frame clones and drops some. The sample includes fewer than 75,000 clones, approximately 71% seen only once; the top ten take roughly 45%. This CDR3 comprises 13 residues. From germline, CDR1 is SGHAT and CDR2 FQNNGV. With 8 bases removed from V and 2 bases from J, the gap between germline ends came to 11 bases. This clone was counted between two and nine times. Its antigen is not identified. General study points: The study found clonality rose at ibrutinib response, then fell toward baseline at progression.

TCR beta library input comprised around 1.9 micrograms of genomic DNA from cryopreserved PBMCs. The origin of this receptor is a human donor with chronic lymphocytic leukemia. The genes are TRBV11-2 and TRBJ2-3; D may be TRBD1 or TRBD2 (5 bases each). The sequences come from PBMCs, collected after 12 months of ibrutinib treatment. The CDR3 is CASWGGFTDTQYF. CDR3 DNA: TGTGCCAGCTGGGGCGGGTTCACAGATACGCAGTATTTT.